The T cell receptor beta chain under discussion was sequenced for a study of T cells in Graves' hyperthyroidism and ophthalmopathy (dated by TCRdb to the late 2010s). Regarding the research as a whole: Peripheral blood samples were taken at the time of initial diagnosis, prior to any treatment. TCR V-J signatures able to tell the groups apart were searched for in a discovery cohort of 95 or so patients, of whom over 40 had Graves' ophthalmopathy and more than 55 had stable Graves' hyperthyroidism. Prospective prediction of ophthalmopathy was tested in an independent validation cohort of about 19 hyperthyroidism patients and 15 to 17 patients who later progressed to ophthalmopathy. The 100 discovery patients were divided at random into training and test sets in a 7:3 ratio. In addition, the study compared T-cell repertoires in thyroid tissue and in blood from five to seven Graves' hyperthyroidism patients. After blood sampling, hyperthyroidism patients were treated with methimazole at a starting dose of 30 mg daily, and ophthalmopathy patients were treated with high-dose intravenous methylprednisolone. The paper reports TCR Vbeta CDR3 sequencing of 140 or so peripheral blood samples: fewer than 50 ophthalmopathy, under 80 hyperthyroidism and about 17 progressor patients. The research as a whole found: During validation, the model predicted progression to ophthalmopathy a median of around 6 months ahead of onset, with around 71% sensitivity and 72% to 80% specificity. Sample size was not statistically predetermined, and blinding of investigators to group allocation was not performed. Most expanded thyroid clonotypes (frequency above 0.001) were also detected in blood, suggesting blood repertoires may reflect thyroid immune responses. In cross-validation, a model built on a 13 V-J signature told ophthalmopathy apart from stable hyperthyroidism with under 90% sensitivity and roughly 81% specificity, and in testing the same model reached 80%/75%.

TCR beta CDR3 regions were amplified from RNA transcripts. The TCR CDR3 was subjected to a first round of RT-PCR using the HTBI primer set and the Qiagen OneStep RT-PCR kit. Libraries were constructed in a second round of multiplex PCR, after which size selection and purification were performed. Paired-end sequencing of the libraries was performed with 100 bp reads on an Illumina HiSeq2000. Processing in the source paper ran as follows. SOAPnuke was used to process the raw data, with reads discarded if the reads contained adapters or uncalled bases, had a mean Phred below 15, or lacked an exact constant-primer or identifier match. High-quality paired reads were merged with COPE v1.2.5, and unique nucleotide sequences were defined as clonotypes. MiTCR v1.1 was used to align the clonotypes against IMGT TRBV, TRBD and TRBJ reference segments. Only V-J combinations with frequency above 0.0001, covering approximately 99% of repertoires, were analysed. The TCS score was defined as F50 (clonal expansion) divided by E x V (chaos), with BLOSUM62-based TCRdist calculated between CDR3 peptides within each V-J. Welch's t-statistics and random forest reduced fewer than 600 V-J features to roughly 13, which were used in a naive Bayes classifier (R e1071). Starting from the raw public reads, TCRdb applied fastp trimming at Q25, assembled clones with MiXCR and retained in-frame beta chains. Duplicate CDR3 protein sequences are folded into a single record with the most common DNA and genes. The V and J calls here are based on TCRdb, not the publication. The sample table holds approximately 370,000 distinct CDR3 sequences, of which about 17% were seen once. Jointly, the top ten make up more than 30% of the sample.

Hyperthyroidism patients were newly diagnosed, had a disease duration of under 2 months, and were aged 18 to 65 years. Patients with uncontrolled infections, other autoimmune diseases, pregnancy or lactation were excluded. Diagnoses were established on the basis of clinical symptoms, serum thyroxine and TRAb, thyroid ultrasound, and orbital computed tomography. For progressor patients, blood was drawn at the first diagnosis of hyperthyroidism, before any ophthalmopathy symptoms had appeared. PBMCs were isolated from more than 9 ml of fresh peripheral blood by Ficoll-Paque density gradient centrifugation. Progressor patients were first diagnosed with Graves' hyperthyroidism and then developed ophthalmopathy during follow-up. Total RNA was extracted using Trizol reagent, and RNA quality was assessed on an Agilent 2100 Bioanalyzer. CDR1 and CDR2 are drawn from the germline V gene: SGHAT, FQNNGV. V lost 4 bases and J lost 4 bases; the stretch between them is 14 bases long. The CDR3 runs 15 residues from the cysteine to the phenylalanine. The entry retains the CDR3 DNA only, 45 bases that are in frame from base 1.

As to this clonotype: Its antigen target is currently unknown. The record has no base qualities; no much larger clone is one base away.

This clonotype was sampled from a woman aged 30 to 39 with Graves' hyperthyroidism that later progressed to Graves' ophthalmopathy. In this chain, TRBV11-2 is recombined with TRBJ2-1, with the D gene not confidently named. Material: blood. The nucleotide sequence is given as TGTGCCAGCAGCTCCTCCAGGAGACCTTACAATGAGCAGTTCTTC. This encodes CASSSSRRPYNEQFF. The reference TRBV11-2 and TRBJ2-1 proteins fill in what lies around the CDR3, so the full variable domain reads EAGVAQSPRYKIIEKRQSVAFWCNPISGHATLYWYQQILGQGPKLLIQFQNNGVVDDSQLPKDRFSAERLKGVDSTLKIQPAKLEDSAVYLCASSSSRRPYNEQFFGPGTRLTVL.